This entry is about one TCR beta chain. The antigen remains unidentified. The CDR3 is 18 amino acids. CDR1 and CDR2 from the germline V gene are MGHRA and YSYEKL. The data are from a study of T cells expressing NK-cell markers. Overall study context: CD3+CD56+NKG2C+, CD3+CD56+NKG2C- and CD3+CD56-NKG2C+ T cells, once sorted, supplied the TCR beta repertoires. The eight sequenced donors comprised seven who were HCMV-seropositive and one who was seronegative.

TCRdb reprocessed the 5' RACE reads, with one entry per CDR3 protein and no DNA. This sample's table reports under 600,000 distinct CDR3 sequences. Overall study results and limits: For over 5 donors, the dominant NKG2C+ clonotypes made up roughly 1.0-7.5% of their CD8+ T cells.

The origin of this receptor is a woman in her 50s in good health. The sequencing input was blood T cells: a sorted CD56 or NKG2C T cell subset, CD4+ or CD8+ T cells, or bulk PBMC T cells (not recorded which). This chain connects TRBV4-1 to TRBJ2-1; with no DNA, the TCRdb D assignment of TRBD2 cannot be verified. The CDR3 sequence is CASSHIGLTKQIDNEQFF.